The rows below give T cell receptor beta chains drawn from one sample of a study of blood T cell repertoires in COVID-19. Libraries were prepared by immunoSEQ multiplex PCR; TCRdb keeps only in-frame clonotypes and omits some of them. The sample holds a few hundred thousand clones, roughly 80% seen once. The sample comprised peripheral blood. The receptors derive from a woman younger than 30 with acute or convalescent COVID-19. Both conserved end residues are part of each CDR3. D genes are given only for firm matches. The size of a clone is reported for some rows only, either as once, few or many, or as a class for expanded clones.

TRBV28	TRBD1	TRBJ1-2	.	TGTGCCAGCAGTCCGCGGACAGGGCCCTATGGCTACACCTTC	CASSPRTGPYGYTF
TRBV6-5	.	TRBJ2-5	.	TGTGCCAGCAGTTACCCCCCCGGGGAACCTCAAGAGACCCAGTACTTC	CASSYPPGEPQETQYF
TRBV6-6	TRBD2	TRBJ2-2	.	TGTGCCAGCCGAGAGCGGGAGCGAACCGGGGAGCTGTTTTTT	CASRERERTGELFF
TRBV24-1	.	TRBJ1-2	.	TGTGCCACCAGTGATCCCAGATTCGGCTACACCTTC	CATSDPRFGYTF
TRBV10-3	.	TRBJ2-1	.	TGTGCCATCAGTGGACAGCTTCTCGGTGAGCAGTTCTTC	CAISGQLLGEQFF
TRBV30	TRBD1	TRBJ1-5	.	TGTGCCTGGATGGGACAGGGGAATCAGCCCCAGCATTTT	CAWMGQGNQPQHF
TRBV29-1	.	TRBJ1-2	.	TGCAGCGTTGAAACAGGAAACTATGGCTACACCTTC	CSVETGNYGYTF
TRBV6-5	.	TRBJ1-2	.	TGTGCCAGCAGTTACTCGCAGACGGGGGGGCCTGGCTACACCTTC	CASSYSQTGGPGYTF
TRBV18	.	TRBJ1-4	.	TGTGCCAGCTCACCTTATTTGGCGGCTGCAACTAATGAAAAACTGTTTTTT	CASSPYLAAATNEKLFF
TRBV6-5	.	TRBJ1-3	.	TGTGCCAGCAGTTACTCCCCAGGGAGGAACACCATATATTTT	CASSYSPGRNTIYF
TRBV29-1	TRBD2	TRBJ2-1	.	TGCAGCGTTGTCGCGGGAGGGCCTCGGAATGAGCAGTTCTTC	CSVVAGGPRNEQFF
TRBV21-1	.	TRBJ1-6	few	TGTGCCAGCAGCACCCCACAAACTACAGGGCCCTTAGGGTCACCCCTCCACTTT	CASSTPQTTGPLGSPLHF
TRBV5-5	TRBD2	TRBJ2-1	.	TGTGCCAGCGGCAAAATTCTAGCGGGAGGGCAGGGGCAGTTCTTC	CASGKILAGGQGQFF
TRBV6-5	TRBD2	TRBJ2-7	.	TGTGCCAGCAGTTACTCGACTAGCGGAGGCTACGAGCAGTACTTC	CASSYSTSGGYEQYF
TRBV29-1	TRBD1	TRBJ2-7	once	TGCAGCGCCCGGACAGGACTCCACGAGCAGTACTTC	CSARTGLHEQYF
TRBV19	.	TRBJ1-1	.	TGTGCCAGTAGTGGTCAGGGGATGAACACTGAAGCTTTCTTT	CASSGQGMNTEAFF
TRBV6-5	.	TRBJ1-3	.	TGTGCCAGCAGGCCCTCCTACTCTGGAAACACCATATATTTT	CASRPSYSGNTIYF
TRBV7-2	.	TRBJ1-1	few	TGTGCCAGCAGCTTCATTGGCAGGTCTGCTTTCTTT	CASSFIGRSAFF
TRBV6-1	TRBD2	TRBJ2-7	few	TGTGCCAGCAGTGCCCCAGCGGGAGGGTTCATAAGCTCCTACGAGCAGTACTTC	CASSAPAGGFISSYEQYF
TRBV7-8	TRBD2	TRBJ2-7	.	TGTGCCAGCAGCTTAGAAGGACTAGCGGGACTCTACTACGAGCAGTACTTC	CASSLEGLAGLYYEQYF
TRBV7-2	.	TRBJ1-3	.	TGTGCCAGCAGCTTAACGTCAGGGCGAGGAAACACCATATATTTT	CASSLTSGRGNTIYF
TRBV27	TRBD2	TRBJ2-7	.	TGTGCCAGCAGCAGTCTAGCGGGAGGGGGCAACGAGCAGTACTTC	CASSSLAGGGNEQYF
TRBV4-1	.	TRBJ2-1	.	TGCGCCAGCAGCCAAGGGACAGACGAGCAGTTCTTC	CASSQGTDEQFF